This TCR beta chain stems from a study of blood T cell repertoires in COVID-19. Study details: T cells, B-cell-depleted T cells, or PBMCs provided the cDNA or gDNA that served as material.

Per germline, CDR1 SGHAT and CDR2 FQNNGV. V was clipped by 1 base and J by 3 bases, with 10 bases between them. This CDR3 is built from 14 residues. In the original analysis: Counts of nucleated cells, estimated from reference gene primer amplification, were obtained. The repertoire was sequenced with immunoSEQ multiplex PCR; TCRdb's copy has only in-frame clones and lacks some. The V and J calls and clone size come from that table; D and trimming were worked out from the DNA. The data hold 52,000 or so clones, with roughly 90% observed a single time. The receptor was derived from a man in his fifties or sixties with active COVID-19. The sample taken for sequencing was peripheral blood. V gene TRBV11-2 combines with J gene TRBJ2-7; D is uncertain. CDR3 amino acids: CASSLGPFSYEQYF. CDR3 nucleotides: TGTGCCAGCAGCTTAGGTCCTTTCAGCTACGAGCAGTACTTC.